This T cell receptor (beta chain) comes out of a study of control samples from healthy donors and cancer patients. TCRdb's copy holds only in-frame clones and misses some; the assay was immunoSEQ multiplex PCR. The sample includes 140,000 or so clones, around 94% seen only once; the top ten take 13% to 15%. V was trimmed by 0 bases and J by 7 bases, leaving 8 bases between them. The CDR3 contains 13 residues. Germline V gene sequence: CDR1 SGHNT, CDR2 YYREEE (reference sequence). The chain carries TRBV5-4 and TRBJ1-5; D remains ambiguous. Sequencing was done on a sample of PBMCs. This receptor was taken from a man aged 55-75 years with colorectal cancer. The CDR3 spells CASSLGDRQPQHF. DNA for the CDR3: TGTGCCAGCAGCTTGGGGGATCGGCAGCCCCAGCATTTT.